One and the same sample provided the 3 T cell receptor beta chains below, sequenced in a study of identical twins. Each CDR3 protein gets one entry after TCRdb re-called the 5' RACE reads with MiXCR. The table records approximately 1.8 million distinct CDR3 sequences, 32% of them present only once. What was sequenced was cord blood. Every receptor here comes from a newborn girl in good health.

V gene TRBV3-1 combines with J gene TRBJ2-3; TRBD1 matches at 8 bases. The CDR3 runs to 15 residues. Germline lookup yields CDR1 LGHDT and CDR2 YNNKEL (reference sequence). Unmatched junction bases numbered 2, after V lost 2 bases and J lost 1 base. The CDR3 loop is CASSQQGAGTDTQYF. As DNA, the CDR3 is TGTGCCAGCAGCCAACAGGGGGCAGGCACAGATACGCAGTATTTT.

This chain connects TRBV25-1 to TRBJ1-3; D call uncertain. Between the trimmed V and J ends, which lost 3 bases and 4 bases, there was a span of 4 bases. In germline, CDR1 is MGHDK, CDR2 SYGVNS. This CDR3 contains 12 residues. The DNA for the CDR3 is TGTGCCAGCAGTGAGGGAGGAAACACCATATATTTT. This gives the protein CASSEGGNTIYF.

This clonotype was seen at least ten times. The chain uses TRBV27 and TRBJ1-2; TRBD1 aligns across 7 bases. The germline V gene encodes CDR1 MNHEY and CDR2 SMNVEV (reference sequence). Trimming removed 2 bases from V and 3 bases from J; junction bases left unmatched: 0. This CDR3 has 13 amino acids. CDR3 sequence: CASSLQGDYGYTF. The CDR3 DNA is TGTGCCAGCAGTTTACAGGGGGACTATGGCTACACCTTC.